This TCR beta chain was obtained from a study of CD8 T cells in ankylosing spondylitis. The study's findings and limits: Characteristic, it appeared, of ankylosing spondylitis blood was a TCR beta motif of roughly eight highly homologous variants. In peripheral blood, disease-linked CD8+ clones occurred at relatively low frequencies. As reported, disease-linked clones showed significant enrichment in matched ankylosing spondylitis synovial fluid.

CDR1 and CDR2 from the germline V gene are DFQATT and SNEGSKA (reference sequence). V dropped 0 bases and J dropped 4 bases, with 16 bases sitting between them. The length of the CDR3 is 15 residues. This clonotype turned up a few times. The antigen is undetermined. The TCR beta libraries were generated through quantitative 5'-RACE incorporating molecular barcodes. A single record per CDR3 protein comes from TCRdb applying MiXCR to the 5' RACE reads. This table holds some 240,000 distinct CDR3 sequences, more than 15% found once. The rearrangement uses TRBV20-1 and TRBJ2-7, with D maybe TRBD1 (6 bases). Sequencing was done on a sample of blood, either unsorted or a sorted T cell fraction (not recorded which). The TCR comes from a male donor with ankylosing spondylitis or in good health (not recorded which). CDR3 sequence (DNA): TGCAGTGCTAGAGATCTCGCAGGGGCGGCTTACGAGCAGTACTTC. It specifies CSARDLAGAAYEQYF.